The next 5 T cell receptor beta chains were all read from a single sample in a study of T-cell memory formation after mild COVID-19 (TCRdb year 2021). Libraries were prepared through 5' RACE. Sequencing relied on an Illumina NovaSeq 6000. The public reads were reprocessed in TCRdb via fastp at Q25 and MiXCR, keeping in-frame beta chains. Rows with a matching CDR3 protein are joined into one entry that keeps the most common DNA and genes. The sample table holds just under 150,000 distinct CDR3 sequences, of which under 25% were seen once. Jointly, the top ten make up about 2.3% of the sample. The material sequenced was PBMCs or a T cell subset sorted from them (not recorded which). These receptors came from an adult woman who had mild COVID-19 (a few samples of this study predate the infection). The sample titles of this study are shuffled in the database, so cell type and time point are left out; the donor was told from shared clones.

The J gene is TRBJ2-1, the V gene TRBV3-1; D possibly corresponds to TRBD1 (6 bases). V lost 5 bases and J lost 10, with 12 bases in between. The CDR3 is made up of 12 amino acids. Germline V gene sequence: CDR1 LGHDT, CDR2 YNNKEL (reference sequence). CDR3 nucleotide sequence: TGTGCCAGCAGCACGCACGACAGGGAGCAGTTCTTC. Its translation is CASSTHDREQFF.

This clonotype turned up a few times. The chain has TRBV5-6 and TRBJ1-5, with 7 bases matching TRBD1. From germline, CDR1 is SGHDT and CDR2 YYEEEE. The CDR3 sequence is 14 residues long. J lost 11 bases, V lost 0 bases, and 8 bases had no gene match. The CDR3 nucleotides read TGTGCCAGCAGCTTGGGGACAGGTACAGGGGCCCAGCATTTT. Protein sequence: CASSLGTGTGAQHF.

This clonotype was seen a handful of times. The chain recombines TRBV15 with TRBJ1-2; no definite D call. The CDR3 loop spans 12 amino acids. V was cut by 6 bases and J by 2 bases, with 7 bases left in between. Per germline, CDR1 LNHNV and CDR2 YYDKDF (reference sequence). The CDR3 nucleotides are TGTGCCACCAGTATAGGAAACTATGGCTACACCTTC. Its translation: CATSIGNYGYTF.

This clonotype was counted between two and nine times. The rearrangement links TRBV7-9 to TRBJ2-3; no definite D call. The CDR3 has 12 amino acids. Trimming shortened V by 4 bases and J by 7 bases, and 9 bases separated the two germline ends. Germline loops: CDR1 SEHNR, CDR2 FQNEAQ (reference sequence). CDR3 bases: TGTGCCAGCAGCTCTGTGTCAAATACGCAGTATTTT. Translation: CASSSVSNTQYF.

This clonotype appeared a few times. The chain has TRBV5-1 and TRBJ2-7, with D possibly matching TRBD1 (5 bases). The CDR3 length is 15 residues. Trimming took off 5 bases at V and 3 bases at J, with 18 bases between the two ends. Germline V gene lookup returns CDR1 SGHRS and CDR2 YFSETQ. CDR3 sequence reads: CASRPLGATNYEQYF. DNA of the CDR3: TGCGCCAGCAGACCTTTAGGGGCCACTAACTACGAGCAGTACTTC.